This TCR beta chain was sequenced during a study of Graves' ophthalmopathy and Graves' hyperthyroidism. For the study at large: Ophthalmopathy absent within 18 months of follow-up marked hyperthyroidism as stable. Study-level results: The authors also found most expanded thyroid clonotypes above 0.001 frequency in blood.

Enrolled hyperthyroidism patients had a new diagnosis, a duration under 2 months, and an age of 18 to 65. Germline V lookup: CDR1 LNHDA, CDR2 SQIVND (reference sequence). V was clipped by 7 bases and J by 4 bases; unmatched bases: 9. This CDR3 has 15 amino acids. The authors amplified TCR beta CDR3 regions, and they did so from RNA transcripts for repertoire sequencing. HTBI-primed first-round RT-PCR preceded second-round multiplex PCR. TCRdb processed the multiplex PCR reads anew with MiXCR; each CDR3 protein has one entry. The sample lists around 1.1 million distinct CDR3 sequences; approximately 35% were seen once. This clonotype was seen a few times. Its antigen is unknown.

The chain has TRBV19 and TRBJ1-5; 8 bases match TRBD1. Sequenced sample: peripheral blood or thyroid tissue (not recorded which). The source is an adult man with Graves' hyperthyroidism. The CDR3 spells CASTPTGAPNQPQHF. For the CDR3, the DNA is TGTGCCAGTACCCCGACAGGGGCCCCTAATCAGCCCCAGCATTTT.